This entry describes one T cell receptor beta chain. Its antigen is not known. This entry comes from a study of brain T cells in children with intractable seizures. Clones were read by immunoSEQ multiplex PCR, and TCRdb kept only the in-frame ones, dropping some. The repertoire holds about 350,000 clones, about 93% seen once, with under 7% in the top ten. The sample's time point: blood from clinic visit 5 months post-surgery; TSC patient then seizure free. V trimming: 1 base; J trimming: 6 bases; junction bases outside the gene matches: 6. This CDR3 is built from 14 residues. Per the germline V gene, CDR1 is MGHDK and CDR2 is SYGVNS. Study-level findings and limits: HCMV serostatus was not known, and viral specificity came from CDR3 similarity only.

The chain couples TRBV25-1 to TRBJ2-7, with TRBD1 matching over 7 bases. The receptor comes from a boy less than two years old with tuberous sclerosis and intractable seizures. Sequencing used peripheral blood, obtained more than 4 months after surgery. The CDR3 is CASSESGQAAEQYF. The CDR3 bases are TGTGCCAGCAGTGAATCAGGACAGGCAGCCGAGCAGTACTTC.